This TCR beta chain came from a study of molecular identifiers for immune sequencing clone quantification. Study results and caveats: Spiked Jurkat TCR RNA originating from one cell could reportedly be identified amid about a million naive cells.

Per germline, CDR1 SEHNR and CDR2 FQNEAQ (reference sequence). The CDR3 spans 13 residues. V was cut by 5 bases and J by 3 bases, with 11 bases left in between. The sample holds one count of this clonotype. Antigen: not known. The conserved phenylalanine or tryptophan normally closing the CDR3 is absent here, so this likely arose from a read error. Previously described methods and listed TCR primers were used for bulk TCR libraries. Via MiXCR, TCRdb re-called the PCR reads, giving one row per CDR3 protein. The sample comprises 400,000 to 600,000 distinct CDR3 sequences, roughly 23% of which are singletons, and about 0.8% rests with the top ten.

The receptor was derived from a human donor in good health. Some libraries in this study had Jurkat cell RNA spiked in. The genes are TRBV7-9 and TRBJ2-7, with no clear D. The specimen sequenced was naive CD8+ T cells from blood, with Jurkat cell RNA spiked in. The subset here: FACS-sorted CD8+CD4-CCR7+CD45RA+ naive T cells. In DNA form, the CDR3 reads TGTGCCAGCAGCCAACCGACGGGCTACGAGCAGTACCTC. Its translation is CASSQPTGYEQYL.